What follows is one TCR beta chain and its context. No antigen is known for it. It was with 60 Vbeta and 13 Jbeta primers that the PCR ran. Using immunoSEQ multiplex PCR, the repertoire was profiled, and TCRdb retains in-frame clones only, with some absent. The sample records roughly 100,000 clones, approximately 70% being singletons. The data are from a study of cytomegalovirus exposure and HLA in healthy donors. General observations from the study: It was only CMV serostatus that was available as immune exposure information.

Germline V CDR1 and CDR2: SNHLY, FYNNEI. The CDR3 sequence is 15 residues long. V gave up 6 bases and J gave up 1 base; unmatched junction bases: 5. V is TRBV2 and J is TRBJ2-3, with TRBD2 matching 9 bases. Sequencing input: PBMCs. This receptor was taken from a boy between 10 and 17 years old in good health and CMV-seronegative. The CDR3 sequence: CASRARGGGTDTQYF. The CDR3 DNA sequence: TGTGCCAGCAGGGCCCGCGGGGGGGGCACAGATACGCAGTATTTT.